Listed here are 28 T cell receptor beta chains from one sample, sequenced in a study of graft-versus-host responses after intestinal transplantation. Repertoires were generated with immunoSEQ multiplex PCR, while TCRdb's copy carries only in-frame clones and drops some. Here the sample spans about 15,000 clones, around 35% being singletons. The sample was alloreactive CD4+ T cells from a mixed lymphocyte reaction culture, taken before intestinal transplant. Subset in this sample: CFSE-low proliferating T cells sorted from roughly 6-day pre-transplant mixed lymphocyte reaction (GvH or HvG direction). These receptors were collected from a human patient who received an intestinal transplant.

The chain joins TRBV19 to TRBJ2-1, with a tentative D call TRBD2 (5 bases). The V gene's germline CDR1 is LNHDA and CDR2 SQIVND (reference sequence). The CDR3 length is 13 residues. With 3 bases removed from V and 7 bases from J, the gap between germline ends came to 10 bases. Here the CDR3 reads CASSIDRGNEQFF. The CDR3 DNA sequence: TGTGCCAGTAGTATTGATCGCGGGAATGAGCAGTTCTTC.

In this sample, this clone is medium-sized. The V gene is TRBV5-1, the J gene TRBJ1-2, with D maybe TRBD1 (5 bases). In germline, CDR1 is SGHRS, CDR2 YFSETQ. With 5 bases removed from V and 7 bases from J, the gap between germline ends came to 15 bases. This CDR3 contains 13 residues. CDR3 sequence: CASSISGRTGYTF. The CDR3 bases are TGCGCCAGCAGTATATCAGGGAGAACTGGCTACACCTTC.

This clone was seen a handful of times. V is TRBV23-1 and J is TRBJ2-1; 7 bases agree with TRBD2. TRBV23-1 is known as an ORF, though its function is uncertain. V was pared by 4 bases and J by 5 bases, with 11 bases of the junction left unmatched. The CDR3 loop spans 16 amino acids. This chain's CDR3 is CASSLQTGTTNNEQFF. The CDR3 region has the DNA TGCGCCAGCAGTCTCCAAACCGGGACTACTAACAATGAGCAGTTCTTC.

There are a few counts of this clone. This chain links TRBV19 with TRBJ1-2, with 7 bases fitting TRBD1. The CDR3 length is 15 residues. Unmatched junction bases numbered 7, after V lost 2 bases and J lost 4 bases. CDR1 is LNHDA and CDR2 is SQIVND in the germline V gene (reference sequence). The CDR3 loop reads CASSISSRGGYGYTF. CDR3 bases: TGTGCCAGTAGTATATCATCCAGGGGGGGCTATGGCTACACCTTC. The full variable domain, completed using reference TRBV19 and TRBJ1-2, is DGGITQSPKYLFRKEGQNVTLSCEQNLNHDAMYWYRQDPGQGLRLIYYSQIVNDFQKGDIAEGYSVSREKKESFPLTVTSAQKNPTAFYLCASSISSRGGYGYTFGSGTRLTVV.

The table lists this clone with a few counts. This chain joins TRBV9 and TRBJ2-5; 11 bases align to TRBD2. The V segment lost 4 bases and the J segment 2 bases; nucleotides outside the gene matches: 7. This CDR3 contains 16 residues. Germline V gives CDR1 SGDLS, CDR2 YYNGEE. DNA for the CDR3: TGTGCCAGCAGCCCCATGGGACTAGCGGTACAAGAGACCCAGTACTTC. Translation: CASSPMGLAVQETQYF.

This clone came up a few times. The chain combines TRBV7-4 with TRBJ1-2; 7 nucleotides agree with TRBD1. The CDR3 is made up of 15 amino acids. The V gene end was trimmed by 2 bases and the J gene end by 4 bases; junction bases not matched to a gene: 7. Germline loops: CDR1 SGHVT, CDR2 SQSDAQ. CDR3 sequence reads: CASSLTPGTAYGYTF. The DNA for the CDR3 is TGTGCCAGCAGCTTAACACCCGGGACAGCCTATGGCTACACCTTC.

This clone has just one count. The V call is TRBV6-5, the J call TRBJ2-1; maybe TRBD1 (5 bases). There are 15 residues in the CDR3. V lost 6 bases and J lost 4, with 16 bases in between. The germline V gene has CDR1 MNHEY and CDR2 SVGAGI. In DNA form, the CDR3 reads TGTGCCAGCAGAAACGCAGGGTTAGGGTACAATGAGCAGTTCTTC. It yields the protein CASRNAGLGYNEQFF.

Note on this clone: Within the sample, other DNA sequences also encode this same CDR3. The chain employs TRBV6-5 and TRBJ1-2, with 7 bases that match TRBD1. CDR3 size: 14 residues. Per the germline V gene, CDR1 is MNHEY and CDR2 is SVGAGI. V dropped 0 bases and J dropped 2; count of bases not matched to a gene: 0. The CDR3 region has the DNA TGTGCCAGCAGTTACTCGGGACAGAACTATGGCTACACCTTC. It encodes CASSYSGQNYGYTF.

This rearrangement joins TRBV7-2 to TRBJ2-7, with 12 bases matching TRBD2. Trimming at V came to 4 bases and at J to 3 bases, leaving 7 bases not matched to a gene. This CDR3 is built from 16 residues. The germline gives CDR1 SGHTA, CDR2 FQGNSA. The CDR3 bases are TGTGCCAGCAGCTCAACCGGGACTAGCGGGTTCTACGAGCAGTACTTC. Residues: CASSSTGTSGFYEQYF.

This sequence joins TRBV6-5 and TRBJ2-7; TRBD2 matches 10 bases. The CDR3 consists of 15 residues. Germline CDR1 reads MNHEY; CDR2 reads SVGAGI. The ends lost 6 bases at V and 6 bases at J; junction bases unmatched: 11. The DNA of the CDR3 is TGTGCCAGCAGCCGGCGGGCTAGCGGGAGAGGCGAGCAGTACTTC. Encoded protein: CASSRRASGRGEQYF.

The chain carries TRBV19 and TRBJ1-1, with D unclear. The germline V and J ends were trimmed by 5 bases and 0 bases, with 7 bases remaining between them. This CDR3 contains 13 residues. Germline loops: CDR1 LNHDA, CDR2 SQIVND (reference sequence). This CDR3 is CASSLQMNTEAFF. CDR3 DNA: TGTGCCAGTAGTTTACAGATGAACACTGAAGCTTTCTTT.

V is TRBV11-2 and J is TRBJ2-7; the D gene is possibly TRBD1 (5 bases). Trimming left V 1 base short and J 1 base short, with 8 bases between. CDR1 is SGHAT and CDR2 is FQNNGV in the germline V gene. The CDR3 is 14 amino acids. The CDR3 spells CASSLGGLSYEQYF. CDR3 DNA sequence: TGTGCCAGCAGCTTAGGGGGCTTATCCTACGAGCAGTACTTC.

This rearrangement joins TRBV6-1 to TRBJ2-7, with 14 bases fitting TRBD2. The CDR3 contains 15 residues. CDR1 and CDR2 from the germline V gene are MNHNS and SASEGT. Trimming removed 8 bases from V and 2 bases from J; junction bases left unmatched: 5. CDR3 residues: CASGTSGGPTYEQYF. The CDR3 bases are TGTGCCAGCGGGACTAGCGGGGGCCCGACCTACGAGCAGTACTTC.

The CDR3 sequence: CASSYGTSFYEQYF. DNA for the CDR3: TGTGCCAGCAGTTACGGGACTAGTTTTTACGAGCAGTACTTC. The chain has TRBV6-5 and TRBJ2-7; 8 nucleotides agree with TRBD2. Germline lookup yields CDR1 MNHEY and CDR2 SVGAGI. The trim removed 2 bases at V and 4 bases at J, leaving 4 bases unmatched. The CDR3 is 14 amino acids.

The genes are TRBV27 and TRBJ2-7; 9 positions match TRBD2. Germline lookup yields CDR1 MNHEY and CDR2 SMNVEV (reference sequence). This CDR3 region has 14 residues. V lost 6 bases to trimming and J lost 3 bases; unmatched junction nucleotides: 6. In nucleotides, the CDR3 is TGTGCCAGCAGACGCGGGGGGGCTAACTACGAGCAGTACTTC. Its protein product is CASRRGGANYEQYF.

The chain is built from TRBV6-8 and TRBJ1-1, with D possibly being TRBD1 (5 bases). The CDR3 has 15 residues. With 5 bases removed from V and 0 bases from J, the gap between germline ends came to 13 bases. Germline assignment: CDR1 MNHGY and CDR2 SAAAGT. The CDR3: CASSQGRWMNTEAFF. For the CDR3, the DNA is TGTGCCAGCAGTCAGGGACGGTGGATGAACACTGAAGCTTTCTTT.

The rearrangement uses TRBV10-3 and TRBJ2-5, with 12 positions matching TRBD1. The J segment lost 4 bases and the V segment lost 10 bases, leaving 10 bases of the junction unmatched. Germline values: CDR1 ENHRY, CDR2 SYGVKD. This CDR3 has 15 residues. CDR3 DNA sequence: TGTGCCACCATCAAGGGGACAGGGGGCGGAGAGACCCAGTACTTC. Translating gives CATIKGTGGGETQYF.

The table lists this clone with a few counts. The gene calls are TRBV29-1 and TRBJ1-5, with unresolved D. Germline values: CDR1 SQVTM, CDR2 ANQGSEA. The ends were cut back, 5 bases at V and 1 base at J, with 6 bases in the middle. CDR3 length: 12 residues. CDR3 in DNA: TGCAGCGTTCAGGACAGCAATCAGCCCCAGCATTTT. Translating it yields CSVQDSNQPQHF.

This sequence joins TRBV5-6 and TRBJ2-1; 7 bases map to TRBD1. The CDR3 is made up of 16 amino acids. Germline V CDR1 and CDR2: SGHDT, YYEEEE. J gave up 0 bases and V 3 bases, and 6 bases lay outside the gene matches. CDR3 region: CASSYRDSLSYNEQFF. CDR3 in DNA: TGTGCCAGCAGCTACCGGGACAGCCTCTCCTACAATGAGCAGTTCTTC. The variable domain in full, with the rest retrieved from reference TRBV5-6 and TRBJ2-1, is DAGVTQSPTHLIKTRGQQVTLRCSPKSGHDTVSWYQQALGQGPQFIFQYYEEEERQRGNFPDRFSGHQFPNYSSELNVNALLLGDSALYLCASSYRDSLSYNEQFFGPGTRLTVL.

The genes are TRBV5-5 and TRBJ2-2, with 8 bases aligning to TRBD1. Germline-derived CDR1 and CDR2 are SGHKS and YYEKEE (reference sequence). This CDR3 is built from 18 residues. The V and J ends lost 4 bases and 4 bases, in that order; junction bases with no gene match: 15. The CDR3 region is CASSLSDDDRGGTGELFF. DNA for the CDR3: TGTGCCAGCAGCCTCAGTGATGACGACAGGGGTGGCACCGGGGAGCTGTTTTTT.

V and J are TRBV7-6 and TRBJ2-7; no clear D gene. There are 12 residues in the CDR3. Germline lookup yields CDR1 SGHVS and CDR2 FNYEAQ. V was cut by 0 bases and J by 5 bases, with 5 bases left in between. The CDR3 sequence: CASSLAEDEQYF. The CDR3 DNA is TGTGCCAGCAGCTTAGCCGAGGACGAGCAGTACTTC.

This clone turned up a few times. The chain combines TRBV5-5 with TRBJ1-2, with D tentatively TRBD1 (6 bases). CDR3 length: 15 residues. CDR1 and CDR2 (germline): SGHKS, YYEKEE (reference sequence). V gave up 2 bases and J gave up 2 bases, with 13 bases separating them. CDR3 sequence (DNA): TGTGCCAGCAGCTTTAATGGGGACATCAACTATGGCTACACCTTC. Protein product: CASSFNGDINYGYTF.

The CDR3 coding sequence is TGCGCCAGCAGCAGGTTTTCGGGGACCTCCTACGAGCAGTACTTC. It specifies CASSRFSGTSYEQYF. V usage is TRBV4-3 and J usage is TRBJ2-7; D may match TRBD1 or TRBD2 (5 bases each). Germline V gene data show CDR1 as LGHNA and CDR2 as YSLEER. The CDR3 runs 15 residues. Trimming pared 5 bases from V and 0 bases from J, leaving 14 bases between.

By its share, this clone is medium-sized (0.01 to 0.1%). The V call is TRBV16, the J call TRBJ1-3, with D hard to call. V was clipped by 4 bases and J by 4 bases, with 11 bases between them. Germline values: CDR1 KGHSY, CDR2 FQNENV. The CDR3 extends over 14 amino acids. In nucleotides, the CDR3 is TGTGCCAGCAGCCGATATCCGGACGGAAACACCATATATTTT. It is translated as CASSRYPDGNTIYF.

The table lists this clone with a few counts. The rearrangement uses TRBV6-5 and TRBJ2-5; TRBD2 might be the D (6 bases). Deletions cut 5 bases from V and 2 bases from J, with 9 bases between. The germline CDR1 and CDR2 sequences are MNHEY and SVGAGI. CDR3 size: 13 residues. CDR3 bases: TGTGCCAGCAGTAGGACTATTCAAGAGACCCAGTACTTC. Its protein product is CASSRTIQETQYF.

In its sample, this clone was seen a few times. The V gene is TRBV10-3, the J gene TRBJ1-5; no clear D gene. The CDR3 length is 13 residues. Trimming took 4 bases from V and 7 from J, leaving 11 bases between them. Per the germline V gene, CDR1 is ENHRY and CDR2 is SYGVKD. CDR3: CAISAQVNQPQHF. The CDR3 DNA follows: TGTGCCATCAGTGCTCAGGTGAACCAGCCCCAGCATTTT.

This sequence joins TRBV5-4 and TRBJ2-1; D uncertain. Trimming pared 2 bases from V and 4 bases from J, leaving 1 base between. CDR3 length equals 11 residues. Per the germline V gene, CDR1 is SGHNT and CDR2 is YYREEE (reference sequence). The CDR3 DNA reads TGTGCCAGCAGCTTTTACAATGAGCAGTTCTTC. The encoded protein is CASSFYNEQFF.

This rearrangement joins TRBV4-1 to TRBJ2-1; D not resolved. Between the trimmed V and J ends, which lost 1 base and 0 bases, there was a span of 10 bases. The CDR3 loop spans 16 amino acids. Germline V lookup: CDR1 MGHRA, CDR2 YSYEKL. The CDR3 reads CASSQGDVRSYNEQFF. The CDR3 nucleotides are TGCGCCAGCAGCCAAGGCGACGTCCGCTCCTACAATGAGCAGTTCTTC.